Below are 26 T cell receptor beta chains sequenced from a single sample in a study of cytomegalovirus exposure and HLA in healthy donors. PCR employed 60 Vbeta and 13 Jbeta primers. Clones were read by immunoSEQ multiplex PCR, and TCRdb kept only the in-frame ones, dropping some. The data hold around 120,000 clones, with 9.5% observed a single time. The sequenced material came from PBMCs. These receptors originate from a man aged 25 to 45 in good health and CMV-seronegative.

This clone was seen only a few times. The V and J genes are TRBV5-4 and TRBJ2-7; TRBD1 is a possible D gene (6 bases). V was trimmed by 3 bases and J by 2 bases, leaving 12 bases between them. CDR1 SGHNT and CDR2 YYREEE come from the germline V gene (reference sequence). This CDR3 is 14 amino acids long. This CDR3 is CASSSAGTPYEQYF. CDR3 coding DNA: TGTGCCAGCAGCTCGGCCGGGACACCCTACGAGCAGTACTTC.

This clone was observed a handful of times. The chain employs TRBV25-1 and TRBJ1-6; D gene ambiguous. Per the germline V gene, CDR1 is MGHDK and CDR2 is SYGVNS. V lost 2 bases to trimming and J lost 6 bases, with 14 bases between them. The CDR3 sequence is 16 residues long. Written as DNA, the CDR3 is TGTGCCAGCAGTGAAGAGAGGCCCTCGGGTAATTCACCCCTCCACTTT. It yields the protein CASSEERPSGNSPLHF.

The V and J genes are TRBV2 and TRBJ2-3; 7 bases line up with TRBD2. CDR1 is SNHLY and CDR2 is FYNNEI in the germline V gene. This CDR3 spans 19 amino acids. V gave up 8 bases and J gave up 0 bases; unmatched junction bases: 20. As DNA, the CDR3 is TGTGCCAGCCCCCCTCCCCCTGGACTAGGCAGGACTAGCACAGATACGCAGTATTTT. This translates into CASPPPPGLGRTSTDTQYF.

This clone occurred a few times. CDR3 nucleotide sequence: TGTGCTAGTGGAACCGGGCCCTCGGGGCAGCCCCAGCATTTT. It encodes CASGTGPSGQPQHF. The J gene is TRBJ1-5, the V gene TRBV12-5; D ambiguous. Trimming stripped 6 bases from V and 7 bases from J, with 16 bases between. The CDR3 is 14 amino acids. The germline gives CDR1 LGHNT, CDR2 FRNRAP. Drawing the rest from reference TRBV12-5 and TRBJ1-5, the complete variable domain is DARVTQTPRHKVTEMGQEVTMRCQPILGHNTVFWYRQTMMQGLELLAYFRNRAPLDDSGMPKDRFSAEMPDATLATLKIQPSEPRDSAVYFCASGTGPSGQPQHFGDGTRLSIL.

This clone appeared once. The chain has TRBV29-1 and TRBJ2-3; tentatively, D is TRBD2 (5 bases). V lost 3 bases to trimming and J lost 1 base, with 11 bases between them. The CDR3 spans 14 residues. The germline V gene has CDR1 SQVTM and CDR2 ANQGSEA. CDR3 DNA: TGCAGCGTTGAGTTTCAGAGGGGCACAGATACGCAGTATTTT. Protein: CSVEFQRGTDTQYF.

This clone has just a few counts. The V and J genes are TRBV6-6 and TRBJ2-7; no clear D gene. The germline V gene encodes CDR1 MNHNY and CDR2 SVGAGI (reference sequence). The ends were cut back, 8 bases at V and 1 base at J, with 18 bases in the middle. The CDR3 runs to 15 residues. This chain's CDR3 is CASVAVAPASYEQYF. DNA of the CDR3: TGTGCCAGCGTGGCTGTAGCTCCAGCATCCTACGAGCAGTACTTC.

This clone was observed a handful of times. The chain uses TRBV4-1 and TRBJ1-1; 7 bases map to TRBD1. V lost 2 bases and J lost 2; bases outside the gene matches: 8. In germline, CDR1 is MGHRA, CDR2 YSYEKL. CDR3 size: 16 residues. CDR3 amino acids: CASSQPSDRANTEAFF. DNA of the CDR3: TGCGCCAGCAGCCAACCTTCCGACAGGGCTAACACTGAAGCTTTCTTT.

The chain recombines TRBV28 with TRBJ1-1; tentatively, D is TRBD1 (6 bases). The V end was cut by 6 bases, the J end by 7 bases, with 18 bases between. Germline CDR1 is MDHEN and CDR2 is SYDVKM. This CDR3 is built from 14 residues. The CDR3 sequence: CASSFSGQPIEAFF. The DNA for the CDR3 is TGTGCCAGCAGCTTCTCCGGACAGCCAATTGAAGCTTTCTTT.

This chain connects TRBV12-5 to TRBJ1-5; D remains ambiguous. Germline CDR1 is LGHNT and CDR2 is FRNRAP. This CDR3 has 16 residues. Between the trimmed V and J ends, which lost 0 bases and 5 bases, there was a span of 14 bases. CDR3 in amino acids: CASGLVKGGRDQPQHF. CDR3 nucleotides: TGTGCTAGTGGTTTGGTAAAGGGAGGGAGGGATCAGCCCCAGCATTTT.

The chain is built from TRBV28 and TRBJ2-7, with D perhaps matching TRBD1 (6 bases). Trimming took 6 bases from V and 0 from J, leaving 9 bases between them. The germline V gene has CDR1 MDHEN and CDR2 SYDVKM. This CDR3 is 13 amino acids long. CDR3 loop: CASRGGTSYEQYF. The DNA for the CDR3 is TGTGCCAGCAGAGGGGGTACCTCCTACGAGCAGTACTTC. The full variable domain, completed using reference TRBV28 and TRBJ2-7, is DVKVTQSSRYLVKRTGEKVFLECVQDMDHENMFWYRQDPGLGLRLIYFSYDVKMKEKGDIPEGYSVSREKKERFSLILESASTNQTSMYLCASRGGTSYEQYFGPGTRLTVT.

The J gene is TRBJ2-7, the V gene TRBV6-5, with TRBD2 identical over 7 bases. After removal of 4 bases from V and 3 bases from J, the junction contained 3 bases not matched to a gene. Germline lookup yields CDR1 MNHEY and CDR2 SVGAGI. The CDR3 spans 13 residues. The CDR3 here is CASSSRGVYEQYF. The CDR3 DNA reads TGTGCCAGCAGTTCTCGGGGGGTCTACGAGCAGTACTTC.

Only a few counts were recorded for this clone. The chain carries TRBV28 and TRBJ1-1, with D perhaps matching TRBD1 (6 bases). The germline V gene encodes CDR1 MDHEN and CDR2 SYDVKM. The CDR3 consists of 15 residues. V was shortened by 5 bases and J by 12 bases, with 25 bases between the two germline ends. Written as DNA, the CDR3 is TGTGCCAGCAGTCTAAGGGGAACAGGGTTATGGAGAACTTTCTTT. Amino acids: CASSLRGTGLWRTFF.

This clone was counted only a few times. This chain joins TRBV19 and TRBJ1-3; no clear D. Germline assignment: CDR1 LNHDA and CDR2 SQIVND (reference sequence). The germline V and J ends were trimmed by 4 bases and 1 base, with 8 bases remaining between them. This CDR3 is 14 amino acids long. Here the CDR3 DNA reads TGTGCCAGTAGTAATGTTCCTTCTGGAAACACCATATATTTT. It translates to CASSNVPSGNTIYF.

The CDR3 region has the DNA TGTGCCTCGCGACTCGGGGCGGGAGACGTAAATGAGCAGTTCTTC. Encoded protein: CASRLGAGDVNEQFF. This sequence joins TRBV30 and TRBJ2-1, with TRBD2 matching over 7 bases. There are 15 residues in the CDR3. Germline values: CDR1 GTSNPN, CDR2 SVGIG (reference sequence). Trimming took 7 bases from V and 7 from J; bases not matched to a gene: 16.

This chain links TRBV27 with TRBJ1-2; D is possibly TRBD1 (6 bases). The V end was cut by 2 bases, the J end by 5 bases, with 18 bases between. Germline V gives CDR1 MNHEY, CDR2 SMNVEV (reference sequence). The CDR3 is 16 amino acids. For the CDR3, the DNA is TGTGCCAGCAGTTTACGACAGGCCCCGCCGGGATATGGCTACACCTTC. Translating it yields CASSLRQAPPGYGYTF.

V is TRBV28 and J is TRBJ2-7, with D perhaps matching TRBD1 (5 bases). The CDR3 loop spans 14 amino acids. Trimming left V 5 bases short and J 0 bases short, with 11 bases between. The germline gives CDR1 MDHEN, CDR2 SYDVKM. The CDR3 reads CASSPTAASYEQYF. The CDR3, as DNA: TGTGCCAGCAGTCCGACAGCAGCCTCCTACGAGCAGTACTTC.

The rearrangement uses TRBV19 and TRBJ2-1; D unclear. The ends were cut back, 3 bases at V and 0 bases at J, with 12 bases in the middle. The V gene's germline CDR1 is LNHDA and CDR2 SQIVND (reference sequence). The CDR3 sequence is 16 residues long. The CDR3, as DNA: TGTGCCAGTAGTATTTCAACAACCAGCTCCTACAATGAGCAGTTCTTC. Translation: CASSISTTSSYNEQFF.

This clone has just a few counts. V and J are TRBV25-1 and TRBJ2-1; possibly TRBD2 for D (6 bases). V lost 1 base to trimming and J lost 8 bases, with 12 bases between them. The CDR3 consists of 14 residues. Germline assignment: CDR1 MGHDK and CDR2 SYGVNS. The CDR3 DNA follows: TGTGCCAGCAGTGAATTTCGGTCGGGGGATGAGCAGTTCTTC. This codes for CASSEFRSGDEQFF.

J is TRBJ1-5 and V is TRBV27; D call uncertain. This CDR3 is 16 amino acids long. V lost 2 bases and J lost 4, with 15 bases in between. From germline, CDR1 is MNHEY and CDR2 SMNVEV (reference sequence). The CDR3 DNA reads TGTGCCAGCAGTTTACCTTCTCGTCAGGAAAATCAGCCCCAGCATTTT. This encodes CASSLPSRQENQPQHF.

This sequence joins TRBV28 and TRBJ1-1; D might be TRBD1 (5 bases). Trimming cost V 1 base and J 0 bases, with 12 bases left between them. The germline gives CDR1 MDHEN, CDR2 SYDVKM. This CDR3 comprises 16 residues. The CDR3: CASSLYGTRMNTEAFF. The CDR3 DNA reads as TGTGCCAGCAGTTTATACGGGACTAGAATGAACACTGAAGCTTTCTTT.

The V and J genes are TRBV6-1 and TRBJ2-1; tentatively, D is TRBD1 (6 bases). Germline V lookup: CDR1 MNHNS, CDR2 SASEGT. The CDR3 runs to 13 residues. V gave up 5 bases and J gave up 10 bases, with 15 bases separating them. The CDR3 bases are TGTGCCAGCAGTACCACACAGGGTGAGGAGCAGTTCTTC. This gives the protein CASSTTQGEEQFF.

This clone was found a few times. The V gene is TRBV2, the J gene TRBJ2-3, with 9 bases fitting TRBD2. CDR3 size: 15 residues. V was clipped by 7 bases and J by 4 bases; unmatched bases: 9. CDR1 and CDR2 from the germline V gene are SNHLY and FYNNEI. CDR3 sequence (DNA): TGTGCCAGCAACCTGGGACTAGCTCGCGCAGATACGCAGTATTTT. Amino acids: CASNLGLARADTQYF.

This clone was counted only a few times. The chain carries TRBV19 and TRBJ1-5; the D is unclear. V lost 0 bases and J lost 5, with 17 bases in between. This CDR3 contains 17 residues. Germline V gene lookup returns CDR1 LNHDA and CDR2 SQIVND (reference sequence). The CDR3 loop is CASSIDLEGGADQPQHF. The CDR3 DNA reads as TGTGCCAGTAGTATAGATCTAGAGGGAGGCGCGGATCAGCCCCAGCATTTT.

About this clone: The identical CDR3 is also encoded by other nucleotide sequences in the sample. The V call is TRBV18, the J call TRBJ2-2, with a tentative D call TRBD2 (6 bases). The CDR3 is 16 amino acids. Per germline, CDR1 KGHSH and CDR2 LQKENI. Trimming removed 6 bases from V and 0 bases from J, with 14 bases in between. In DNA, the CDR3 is TGTGCCAGCTCGCTCGGAGGGGCTGCGAACACCGGGGAGCTGTTTTTT. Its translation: CASSLGGAANTGELFF.

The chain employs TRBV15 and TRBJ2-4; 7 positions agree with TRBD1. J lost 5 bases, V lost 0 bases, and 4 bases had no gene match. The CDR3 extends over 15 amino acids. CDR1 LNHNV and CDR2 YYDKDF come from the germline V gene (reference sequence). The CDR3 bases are TGTGCCACCAGCAGAGATCGACAGGGCGAAAACATTCAGTACTTC. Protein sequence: CATSRDRQGENIQYF.

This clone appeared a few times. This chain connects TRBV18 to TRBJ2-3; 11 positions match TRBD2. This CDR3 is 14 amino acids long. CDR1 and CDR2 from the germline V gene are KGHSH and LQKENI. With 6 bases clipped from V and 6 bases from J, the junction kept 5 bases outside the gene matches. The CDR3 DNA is TGTGCCAGCTCTTGGACTAGCGGGTACGATACGCAGTATTTT. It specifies CASSWTSGYDTQYF.